This T cell receptor beta chain was documented in a study of a mutant IDH1 vaccine in newly diagnosed glioma. The time point denotes: baseline, week 1 (first vaccination visit). Treatment defined: pre-vaccination baseline after standard-of-care therapy. Donors had new WHO grade 3 or 4 IDH1-mutant, ATRX-lost astrocytomas. The assay was immunoSEQ multiplex PCR, and TCRdb's table has in-frame clones only and misses some. The data contain tens of thousands of clones, about 83% of them singletons. This CDR3 spans 13 amino acids. Trimming left V 5 bases short and J 2 bases short, with 12 bases between. Germline loops: CDR1 SQVTM, CDR2 ANQGSEA.

The chain employs TRBV29-1 and TRBJ2-5, with a possible D match to TRBD1 (6 bases). The input for sequencing was peripheral blood mononuclear cells (PBMCs), taken from a glioma patient treated with radiotherapy, temozolomide or both. The sequence derives from a woman younger than 30 with glioma. Some clones in this sample may be carry-over from other donors' samples. The CDR3 sequence: CSVPGQKQETQYF. The DNA of the CDR3 is TGCAGCGTTCCCGGACAGAAGCAAGAGACCCAGTACTTC.